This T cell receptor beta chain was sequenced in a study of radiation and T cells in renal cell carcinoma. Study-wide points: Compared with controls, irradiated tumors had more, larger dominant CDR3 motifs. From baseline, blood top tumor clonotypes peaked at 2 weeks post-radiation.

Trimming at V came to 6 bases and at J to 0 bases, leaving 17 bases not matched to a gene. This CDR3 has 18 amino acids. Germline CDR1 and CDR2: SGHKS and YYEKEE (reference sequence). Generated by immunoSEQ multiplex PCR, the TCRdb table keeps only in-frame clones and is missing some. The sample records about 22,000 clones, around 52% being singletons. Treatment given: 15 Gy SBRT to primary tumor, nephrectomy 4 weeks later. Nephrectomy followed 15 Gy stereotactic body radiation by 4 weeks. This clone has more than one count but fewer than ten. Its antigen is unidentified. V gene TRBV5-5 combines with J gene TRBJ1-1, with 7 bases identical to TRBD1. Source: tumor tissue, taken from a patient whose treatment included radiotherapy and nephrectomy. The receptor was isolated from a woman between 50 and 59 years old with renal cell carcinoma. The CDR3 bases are TGTGCCAGCACCGTCTACTCCATGCGGACAGGTATGAACACTGAAGCTTTCTTT. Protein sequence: CASTVYSMRTGMNTEAFF.